This TCR beta chain was documented in a study of blood T cell repertoires in COVID-19. At the level of the study: The analysed material was cDNA or gDNA that came from T cells, B-cell-depleted T cells, or PBMCs.

Germline V gene data show CDR1 as GTSNPN and CDR2 as SVGIG (reference sequence). Trimming left V 5 bases short and J 7 bases short, with 11 bases between. The CDR3 covers 11 residues. Only in-frame clones appear in the TCRdb table, and some are missing; sequencing was by immunoSEQ multiplex PCR. The table has over 100,000 clones, approximately 81% seen once; the top ten hold 8.4%. Sequenced sample: peripheral blood. This clonotype was sampled from a woman in her fifties or sixties with active or convalescent COVID-19. The chain couples TRBV30 to TRBJ1-1; D not resolved. The CDR3: CAWGPASEAFF. CDR3 coding DNA: TGTGCCTGGGGTCCTGCCAGTGAAGCTTTCTTT.